These T cell receptor beta chains were read from a single sample in a study of shared clonotypes between healthy human individuals. Sequencing was performed with immunoSEQ multiplex PCR; in TCRdb, only in-frame clones are kept and a portion is missing. The sample includes roughly 2.2 million clones, over 90% seen only once; the top ten take 0.39%. Sequencing used naive CD4+ T cells from PBMCs. The receptors were sampled from a young man in good health. Some clones in this sample may be carry-over from other donors' samples. Both conserved end residues are part of each CDR3. The order of the fields is D gene, V gene, J gene, clone size, CDR3 DNA, CDR3 protein. D genes are given only for firm matches. Some rows have no size entry. The others give once, few or many, or a class for an expanded clone.

>.|TRBV11-2|TRBJ2-3|.
TGTGCCAGCAGCTATGGCCACAGAGACTTCACAGATACGCAGTATTTT
CASSYGHRDFTDTQYF
>.|TRBV6-4|TRBJ1-5|.
TGTGCCAGCAGTGACGAGCCTGGTAAGCCCCAGCATTTT
CASSDEPGKPQHF
>.|TRBV7-6|TRBJ2-1|few
TGTGCCAGCAGCTTAGCTTGGGGTGAGCAGTTCTTC
CASSLAWGEQFF
>TRBD1|TRBV4-1|TRBJ1-1|.
TGCGCCAGCAGCCAAACCGGGACAGGGACTGAAGCTTTCTTT
CASSQTGTGTEAFF
>TRBD1|TRBV28|TRBJ1-2|.
TGTGCCAGCAGTATACCCAGGGGGGACTATGGCTACACCTTC
CASSIPRGDYGYTF
>TRBD1|TRBV5-6|TRBJ2-3|.
TGTGCCAGCAGCTTTGACAGGGGGGATACGCAGTATTTT
CASSFDRGDTQYF
>.|TRBV4-1|TRBJ2-2|.
TGCGCCAGCAGCCGCCCGGGGGGCGGTAACACCGGGGAGCTGTTTTTT
CASSRPGGGNTGELFF
>.|TRBV28|TRBJ2-7|.
TGTGCCAGCAGTTTCAGGCAGGAAATGTACTTC
CASSFRQEMYF
>.|TRBV7-3|TRBJ2-5|.
TGTGCCAGCAGCTTAAGTGGTGTAGAGACCCAGTACTTC
CASSLSGVETQYF
>.|TRBV6-6|TRBJ1-1|.
TGTGCCAGCAGCCCCCCGGGCCCGAACACTGAAGCTTTCTTT
CASSPPGPNTEAFF
>.|TRBV9|TRBJ1-4|.
TGTGCCAGCAGCGTACGGGGCGAGGATGAAAAACTGTTTTTT
CASSVRGEDEKLFF
>TRBD1|TRBV29-1|TRBJ1-1|.
TGCAGCGTGGGGGACAGTTCCGAAGCTTTCTTT
CSVGDSSEAFF
>.|TRBV14|TRBJ2-5|.
TGTGCCAGCAGCCAAATTAGAAGGACAGAAGAAGAGACCCAGTACTTC
CASSQIRRTEEETQYF
>.|TRBV6-1|TRBJ1-5|.
TGTGCCAGTTACTCAGGGGTAGCGGGAGGTCAGCCCCAGCATTTT
CASYSGVAGGQPQHF
>TRBD2|TRBV6-1|TRBJ2-3|once
TGTGCCAGCAGTGAAGGGACTCCGGGACTAGCTTATACGCAGTATTTT
CASSEGTPGLAYTQYF
>TRBD2|TRBV15|TRBJ2-1|.
TGTGCCACCAGCACCCGCCACGGAGGACTAGAGAGGAACCACAATGAGCAGTTCTTC
CATSTRHGGLERNHNEQFF